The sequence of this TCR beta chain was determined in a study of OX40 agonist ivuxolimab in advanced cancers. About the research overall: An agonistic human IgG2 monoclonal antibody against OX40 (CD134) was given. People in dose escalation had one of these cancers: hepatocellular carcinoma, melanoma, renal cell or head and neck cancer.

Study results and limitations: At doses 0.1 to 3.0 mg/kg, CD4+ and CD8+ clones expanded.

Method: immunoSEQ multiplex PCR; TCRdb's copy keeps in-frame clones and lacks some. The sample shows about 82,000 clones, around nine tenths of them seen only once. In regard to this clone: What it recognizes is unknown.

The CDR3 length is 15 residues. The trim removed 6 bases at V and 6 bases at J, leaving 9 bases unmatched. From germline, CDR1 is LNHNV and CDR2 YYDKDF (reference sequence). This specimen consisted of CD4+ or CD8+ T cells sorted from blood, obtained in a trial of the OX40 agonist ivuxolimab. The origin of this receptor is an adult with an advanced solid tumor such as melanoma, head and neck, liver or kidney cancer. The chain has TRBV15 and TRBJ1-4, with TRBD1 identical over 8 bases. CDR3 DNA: TGTGCCACCAGTCGAGGAGGACAGGGAGATGAAAAACTGTTTTTT. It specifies CATSRGGQGDEKLFF. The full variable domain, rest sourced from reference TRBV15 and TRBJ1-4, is DAMVIQNPRYQVTQFGKPVTLSCSQTLNHNVMYWYQQKSSQAPKLLFHYYDKDFNNEADTPDNFQSRRPNTSFCFLDIRSPGLGDTAMYLCATSRGGQGDEKLFFGSGTQLSVL.